The present T cell receptor beta chain was sequenced within a study of breast tumors, draining lymph nodes, adjacent tissues. This clonotype was recorded many times. Its antigen is unidentified. TCRdb called the multiplex PCR reads again in MiXCR, with one record for every CDR3 protein. Of 140,000 to 150,000 distinct CDR3 sequences in the sample, about 33% were seen once. Findings of the study overall: Tumor T cell lymph node origin was a supported hypothesis, not proven. Tumor and nontumor repertoires were significantly more similar in luminal-like than in basal-like breast cancer.

The trim removed 3 bases at V and 2 bases at J, leaving 13 bases unmatched. Looked up from germline, CDR1 is SGHDT and CDR2 is YYEEEE. The CDR3 spans 17 residues. Breast cancer patients provided tissue from their axillary draining lymph nodes. This receptor was obtained from a female donor with breast cancer. Some clones in this sample may be carry-over from other donors' samples. Material for sequencing was axillary lymph node tissue. This chain uses TRBV5-6 with TRBJ1-2; 7 positions agree with TRBD1. Here the CDR3 DNA reads TGTGCCAGCAGCTCCCCGGGACAGCCAAAGGGAAACTATGGCTACACCTTC. Its translation: CASSSPGQPKGNYGYTF.